The 24 T cell receptor beta chains listed next were all sequenced from one sample in a study of blood T cell repertoires in COVID-19. Only in-frame clones appear in the TCRdb table, and some are missing; sequencing was by immunoSEQ multiplex PCR. In the table there are 200,000 to 300,000 clones, around four fifths of which are singletons. Sequenced: peripheral blood. The receptors here all came from a man in his fifties or sixties with acute or convalescent COVID-19.

The CDR3 protein is CASSPLQREQYF. CDR3 in DNA: TGTGCCAGCTCACCCCTTCAGCGGGAGCAGTACTTC. The chain employs TRBV18 and TRBJ2-7, with D possibly being TRBD2 (5 bases). Between the trimmed V and J ends, which lost 3 bases and 7 bases, there was a span of 10 bases. CDR3 length: 12 residues. CDR1 and CDR2 (germline): KGHSH, LQKENI.

CDR3 in amino acids: CASSHSAGTQTYEQYF. In nucleotides, the CDR3 is TGTGCCAGCAGCCACTCAGCCGGGACACAAACCTACGAGCAGTACTTC. This chain uses TRBV27 with TRBJ2-7, with a weak D call TRBD1 (6 bases). CDR1 and CDR2 (germline): MNHEY, SMNVEV (reference sequence). V was clipped by 6 bases and J by 2 bases, with 20 bases between them. The CDR3 length is 16 residues.

The V call is TRBV6-5, the J call TRBJ2-7; 8 positions agree with TRBD2. CDR1 is MNHEY and CDR2 is SVGAGI in the germline V gene. The V gene end was trimmed by 4 bases and the J gene end by 2 bases; junction bases not matched to a gene: 10. The CDR3 length is 16 residues. The CDR3 DNA is TGTGCCAGCAGTTCCACGGGTAGCGGGGACCCCTACGAGCAGTACTTC. Translated, it gives CASSSTGSGDPYEQYF.

This clone has more than one count but fewer than ten. The gene calls are TRBV5-1 and TRBJ2-3; 7 bases align to TRBD1. Germline loops: CDR1 SGHRS, CDR2 YFSETQ. V was clipped by 0 bases and J by 5 bases; unmatched bases: 9. The CDR3 totals 16 residues. The CDR3 protein is CASSLASRTGGDTQYF. The CDR3 bases are TGCGCCAGCAGCTTGGCAAGTCGGACAGGTGGAGATACGCAGTATTTT.

The chain links TRBV6-6 to TRBJ2-5; the D gene is possibly TRBD2 (5 bases). Germline V gene data show CDR1 as MNHNY and CDR2 as SVGAGI (reference sequence). CDR3 length equals 16 residues. The germline V and J ends were trimmed by 2 bases and 1 base, with 14 bases remaining between them. CDR3: CASSYGRVGFQETQYF. CDR3 bases: TGTGCCAGCAGTTACGGGCGGGTGGGATTCCAAGAGACCCAGTACTTC.

The rearrangement uses TRBV30 and TRBJ1-4; D is unresolved. Germline V gene data show CDR1 as GTSNPN and CDR2 as SVGIG (reference sequence). V dropped 8 bases and J dropped 5 bases, with 15 bases sitting between them. This CDR3 spans 13 amino acids. The CDR3 region has the DNA TGTGCCCAGACCGGGAATCCCAATGAAAAACTGTTTTTT. Translated: CAQTGNPNEKLFF.

The rearrangement links TRBV6-5 to TRBJ1-5; 8 bases are a match to TRBD1. V lost 7 bases to trimming and J lost 7 bases; unmatched junction nucleotides: 9. CDR1 and CDR2 (germline): MNHEY, SVGAGI. This CDR3 is 14 amino acids long. The CDR3 bases are TGTGCCAGCATTAGGGACAGGCTATCACAGCCCCAGCATTTT. Translated, it gives CASIRDRLSQPQHF.

V is TRBV29-1 and J is TRBJ1-1, with 7 bases matching TRBD1. V gave up 5 bases and J gave up 5 bases; unmatched junction bases: 20. The CDR3 totals 17 residues. The germline gives CDR1 SQVTM, CDR2 ANQGSEA. The CDR3 reads CSVSPPWGRQGGTEAFF. Here the CDR3 DNA reads TGCAGCGTTTCCCCCCCATGGGGCAGACAGGGCGGGACTGAAGCTTTCTTT.

The gene calls are TRBV11-2 and TRBJ1-2, with 7 positions matching TRBD1. The germline gives CDR1 SGHAT, CDR2 FQNNGV. The CDR3 has 13 amino acids. Trimming took 6 bases from V and 4 from J; bases not matched to a gene: 5. For the CDR3, the DNA is TGTGCCAGCAGTCGACAGGGATCCTATGGCTACACCTTC. It translates to CASSRQGSYGYTF.

The gene calls are TRBV3-1 (or the pseudogene TRBV3-2) and TRBJ2-1; 11 bases line up with TRBD1. Germline CDR1 is LGHDT and CDR2 is YNNKEL (reference sequence). The CDR3 length is 16 residues. Trimming at V came to 0 bases and at J to 4 bases, leaving 2 bases not matched to a gene. CDR3 region: CASSQEGTGGYNEQFF. The CDR3 DNA sequence: TGTGCCAGCAGCCAAGAGGGGACAGGGGGGTACAATGAGCAGTTCTTC.

The chain has TRBV11-2 and TRBJ2-1, with a tentative D call TRBD2 (5 bases). The CDR3 covers 14 residues. Trimming took 7 bases from V and 8 from J, leaving 18 bases between them. Germline V gene data show CDR1 as SGHAT and CDR2 as FQNNGV. Here the CDR3 DNA reads TGTGCCAGCAACCCAAGTCGAGGGAGTGATGAGCAGTTCTTC. Translation gives CASNPSRGSDEQFF.

The V gene is TRBV7-2, the J gene TRBJ1-5; 8 nucleotides match TRBD1. V gave up 1 base and J gave up 6 bases; unmatched junction bases: 11. CDR3 size: 17 residues. The germline CDR1 and CDR2 sequences are SGHTA and FQGNSA. CDR3 DNA sequence: TGTGCCAGCAGCTTAGGACAGGGGCTCCCCGAGGGTCAGCCCCAGCATTTT. Its protein is CASSLGQGLPEGQPQHF.

This CDR3 reads CSASKLAGAYEQYF. The DNA of the CDR3 is TGCAGTGCTAGTAAGTTAGCGGGAGCCTACGAGCAGTACTTC. The J gene is TRBJ2-7, the V gene TRBV20-1; 9 bases agree with TRBD2. Trimming took 3 bases from V and 2 from J; bases not matched to a gene: 5. The length of the CDR3 is 14 residues. Germline CDR1 reads DFQATT; CDR2 reads SNEGSKA (reference sequence).

The chain carries TRBV28 and TRBJ1-5; 7 nucleotides line up with TRBD1. Germline values: CDR1 MDHEN, CDR2 SYDVKM. The J segment lost 5 bases and the V segment lost 5 bases, leaving 9 bases of the junction unmatched. This CDR3 spans 15 amino acids. The CDR3 bases are TGTGCCAGCAGTGGGTTGGGACAGACATATCAGCCCCAGCATTTT. Residues: CASSGLGQTYQPQHF.

The chain links TRBV11-3 to TRBJ2-1, with 7 bases matching TRBD1. Looked up from germline, CDR1 is SGHNT and CDR2 is YENEEA. CDR3 size: 15 residues. Trimming removed 4 bases from V and 6 bases from J; junction bases left unmatched: 9. This chain's CDR3 is CASSSLRQGTNEQFF. Here the CDR3 DNA reads TGTGCCAGCAGCTCACTCCGACAGGGCACCAATGAGCAGTTCTTC.

The chain uses TRBV5-4 and TRBJ1-2, with D maybe TRBD1 (6 bases). Germline lookup yields CDR1 SGHNT and CDR2 YYREEE (reference sequence). Trimming shortened V by 5 bases and J by 1 base, and 15 bases separated the two germline ends. The CDR3 consists of 15 residues. CDR3 nucleotides: TGTGCCAGCAGTGAACGGACAGACTTTAACTATGGCTACACCTTC. Encoded protein: CASSERTDFNYGYTF.

V usage is TRBV6-1 and J usage is TRBJ2-6, with a possible D match to TRBD2 (6 bases). CDR1 MNHNS and CDR2 SASEGT come from the germline V gene. V lost 0 bases and J 2 bases, leaving 11 bases between the germline ends. The CDR3 totals 17 residues. CDR3 nucleotides: TGTGCCAGCAGTGAAGCGGTGGGGGGAGCTGGGGCCAACGTCCTGACTTTC. It translates to CASSEAVGGAGANVLTF.

The chain carries TRBV7-3 and TRBJ2-1; 8 bases agree with TRBD2. J gave up 6 bases and V 3 bases, and 7 bases lay outside the gene matches. Germline V gene data show CDR1 as SGHTA and CDR2 as FQGTGA. The CDR3 sequence is 15 residues long. The CDR3 sequence: CASSFGTSGGNEQFF. In DNA, the CDR3 is TGTGCCAGCAGCTTTGGGACTAGTGGGGGCAATGAGCAGTTCTTC.

The gene calls are TRBV29-1 and TRBJ1-1; weak D call: TRBD1 (6 bases). This CDR3 comprises 12 residues. Looked up from germline, CDR1 is SQVTM and CDR2 is ANQGSEA. V gave up 1 base and J gave up 4 bases, with 7 bases separating them. The CDR3: CSVEGTVTEAFF. CDR3 coding DNA: TGCAGCGTTGAAGGGACAGTCACTGAAGCTTTCTTT.

This clone came up a few times. Within the sample, other DNA sequences also encode this same CDR3. The genes are TRBV3-1 (or the pseudogene TRBV3-2) and TRBJ1-2; 12 bases agree with TRBD1. This CDR3 region has 14 residues. The V segment lost 3 bases and the J segment 7 bases; nucleotides outside the gene matches: 3. The germline V gene has CDR1 LGHDT and CDR2 YNNKEL (reference sequence). The CDR3 nucleotides read TGTGCCAGCAGCCAGGGACAGGGGGCGGGTGGCTACACCTTC. Amino acids: CASSQGQGAGGYTF.

The sample holds one count of this clone. The chain links TRBV15 to TRBJ1-2; perhaps TRBD1 as D (6 bases). This CDR3 has 15 amino acids. Between the trimmed V and J ends, which lost 1 base and 2 bases, there was a span of 11 bases. Germline V gene lookup returns CDR1 LNHNV and CDR2 YYDKDF (reference sequence). CDR3 coding DNA: TGTGCCACCAGCAGAGCCAGGGGAGCGAACTATGGCTACACCTTC. As protein: CATSRARGANYGYTF.

The chain has TRBV3-1 (or the pseudogene TRBV3-2) and TRBJ2-2, with 7 nucleotides matching TRBD2. The CDR3 has 15 amino acids. The J segment lost 1 base and the V segment lost 5 bases, leaving 4 bases of the junction unmatched. The germline CDR1 and CDR2 sequences are LGHDT and YNNKEL (reference sequence). In DNA, the CDR3 is TGTGCCAGCAGCGATCTAGCGGTGAACACCGGGGAGCTGTTTTTT. Translation gives CASSDLAVNTGELFF.

The CDR3 coding sequence is TGCGCCAGCAGCCAAGAAATGGACTACTACAATGAGCAGTTCTTC. It is translated as CASSQEMDYYNEQFF. The rearrangement links TRBV4-3 to TRBJ2-1; a weak D match, TRBD2 (6 bases). The CDR3 length is 15 residues. V lost 0 bases to trimming and J lost 3 bases, with 9 bases between them. CDR1 LGHNA and CDR2 YSLEER come from the germline V gene.

V gene TRBV6-5 combines with J gene TRBJ2-5; 11 positions match TRBD1. CDR1 and CDR2 (germline): MNHEY, SVGAGI. This CDR3 region has 16 residues. With V trimmed by 0 bases and J by 3 bases, 3 bases remained unmatched. CDR3 nucleotides: TGTGCCAGCAGTTACTCGGGGACAGGGGGGGAAGAGACCCAGTACTTC. Protein product: CASSYSGTGGEETQYF.